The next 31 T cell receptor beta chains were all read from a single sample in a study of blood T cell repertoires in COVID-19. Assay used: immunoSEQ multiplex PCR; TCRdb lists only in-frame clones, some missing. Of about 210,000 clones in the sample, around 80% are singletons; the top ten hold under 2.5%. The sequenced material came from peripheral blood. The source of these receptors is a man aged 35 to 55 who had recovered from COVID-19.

Written as DNA, the CDR3 is TGTGCCAGCAGTGAAGCGAGACTACGTAGGGACAATGAGCAGTTCTTC. This codes for CASSEARLRRDNEQFF. The chain is built from TRBV2 and TRBJ2-1, with TRBD2 as a possible D gene (5 bases). The germline V gene has CDR1 SNHLY and CDR2 FYNNEI. The CDR3 covers 16 residues. Trimming shortened V by 0 bases and J by 5 bases, and 14 bases separated the two germline ends.

The CDR3 is CSVFRGTVGSETQYF. CDR3 nucleotide sequence: TGCAGCGTTTTCAGGGGGACAGTTGGGTCAGAGACCCAGTACTTC. The chain couples TRBV29-1 to TRBJ2-5; 7 nucleotides agree with TRBD1. Germline CDR1 is SQVTM and CDR2 is ANQGSEA. This CDR3 spans 15 amino acids. After removal of 5 bases from V and 4 bases from J, the junction contained 13 bases not matched to a gene.

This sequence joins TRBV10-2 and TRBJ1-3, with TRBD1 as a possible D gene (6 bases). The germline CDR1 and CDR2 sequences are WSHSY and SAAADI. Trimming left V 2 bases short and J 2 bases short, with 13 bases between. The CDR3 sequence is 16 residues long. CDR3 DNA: TGCGCCAGCAGTGAGCCCCCGACAGGCACTGGAAACACCATATATTTT. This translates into CASSEPPTGTGNTIYF.

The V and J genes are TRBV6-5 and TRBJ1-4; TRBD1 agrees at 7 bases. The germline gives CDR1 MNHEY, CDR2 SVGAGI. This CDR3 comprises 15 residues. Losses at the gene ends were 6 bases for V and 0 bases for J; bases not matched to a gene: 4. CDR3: CASSDREATNEKLFF. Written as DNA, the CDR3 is TGTGCCAGCAGCGACAGGGAGGCAACTAATGAAAAACTGTTTTTT.

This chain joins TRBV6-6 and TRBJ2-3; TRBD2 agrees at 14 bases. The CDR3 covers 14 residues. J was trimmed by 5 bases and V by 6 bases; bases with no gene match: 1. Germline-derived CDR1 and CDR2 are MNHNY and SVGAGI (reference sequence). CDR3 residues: CASRTSGGEDTQYF. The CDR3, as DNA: TGTGCCAGCAGGACTAGCGGGGGGGAAGATACGCAGTATTTT.

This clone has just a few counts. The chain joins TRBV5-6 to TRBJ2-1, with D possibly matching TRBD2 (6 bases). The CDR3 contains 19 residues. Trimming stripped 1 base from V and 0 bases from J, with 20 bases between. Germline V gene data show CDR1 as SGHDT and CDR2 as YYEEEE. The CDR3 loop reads CASSLLTGAEIGSYNEQFF. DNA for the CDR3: TGTGCCAGCAGCTTGTTGACGGGAGCAGAAATAGGCTCCTACAATGAGCAGTTCTTC.

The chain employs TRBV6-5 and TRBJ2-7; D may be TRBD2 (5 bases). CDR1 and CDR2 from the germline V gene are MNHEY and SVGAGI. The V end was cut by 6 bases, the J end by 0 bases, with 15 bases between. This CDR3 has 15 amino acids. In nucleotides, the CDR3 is TGTGCCAGCAGCAACCAGGCGGGTAGCTCCTACGAGCAGTACTTC. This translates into CASSNQAGSSYEQYF.

Here the CDR3 reads CASSEGQPNEKLFF. CDR3 in DNA: TGCGCCAGCAGCGAGGGACAGCCGAATGAAAAACTGTTTTTT. This chain connects TRBV5-1 to TRBJ1-4, with 7 bases matching TRBD1. Germline-derived CDR1 and CDR2 are SGHRS and YFSETQ. J was trimmed by 5 bases and V by 4 bases; bases with no gene match: 5. This CDR3 region has 14 residues.

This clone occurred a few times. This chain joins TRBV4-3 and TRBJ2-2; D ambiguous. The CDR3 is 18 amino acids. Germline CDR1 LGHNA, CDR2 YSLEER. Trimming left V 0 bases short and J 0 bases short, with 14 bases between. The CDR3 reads CASSQDSVFSANTGELFF. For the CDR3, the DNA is TGCGCCAGCAGCCAAGACTCGGTGTTTTCGGCGAACACCGGGGAGCTGTTTTTT.

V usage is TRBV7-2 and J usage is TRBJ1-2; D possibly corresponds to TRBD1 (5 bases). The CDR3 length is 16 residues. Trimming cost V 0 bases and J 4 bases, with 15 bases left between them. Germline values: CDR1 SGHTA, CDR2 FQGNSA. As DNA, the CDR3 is TGTGCCAGCAGCTTAGCGTGGTGGCAGGGATCCTATGGCTACACCTTC. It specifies CASSLAWWQGSYGYTF.

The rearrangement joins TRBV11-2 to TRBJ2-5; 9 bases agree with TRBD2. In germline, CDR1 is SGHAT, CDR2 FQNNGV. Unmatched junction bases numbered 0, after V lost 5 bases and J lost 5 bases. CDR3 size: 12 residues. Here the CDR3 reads CASSGTSETQYF. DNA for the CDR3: TGTGCCAGCAGCGGGACTAGCGAGACCCAGTACTTC.

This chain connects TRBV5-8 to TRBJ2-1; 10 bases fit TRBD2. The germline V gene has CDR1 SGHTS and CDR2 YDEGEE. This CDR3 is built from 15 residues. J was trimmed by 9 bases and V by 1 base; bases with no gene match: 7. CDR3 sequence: CASSLRLAGVVEQFF. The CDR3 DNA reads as TGTGCCAGCAGCTTGCGGCTAGCGGGAGTGGTTGAGCAGTTCTTC.

The CDR3, as DNA: TGTGCCAGTAGTATATCAGGGTCTAGCGGGGCTGGGGAGCAGTACTTC. Its translation is CASSISGSSGAGEQYF. The gene calls are TRBV19 and TRBJ2-7; 9 bases line up with TRBD2. V gave up 2 bases and J gave up 7 bases; unmatched junction bases: 12. The CDR3 loop spans 16 amino acids. Germline V gene data show CDR1 as LNHDA and CDR2 as SQIVND (reference sequence).

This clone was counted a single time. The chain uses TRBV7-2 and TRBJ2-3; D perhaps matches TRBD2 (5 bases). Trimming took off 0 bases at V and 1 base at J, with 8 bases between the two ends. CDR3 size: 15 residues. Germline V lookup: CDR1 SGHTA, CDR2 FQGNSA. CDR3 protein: CASSLAWRGTDTQYF. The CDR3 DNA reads TGTGCCAGCAGCTTAGCGTGGCGGGGCACAGATACGCAGTATTTT.

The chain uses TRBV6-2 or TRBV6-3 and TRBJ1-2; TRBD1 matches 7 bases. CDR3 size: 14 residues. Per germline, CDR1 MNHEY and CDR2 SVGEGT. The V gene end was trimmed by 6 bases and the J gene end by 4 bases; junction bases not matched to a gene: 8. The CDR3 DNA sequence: TGTGCCAGCAGCATACCCGGGACAGCCTATGGCTACACCTTC. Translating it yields CASSIPGTAYGYTF.

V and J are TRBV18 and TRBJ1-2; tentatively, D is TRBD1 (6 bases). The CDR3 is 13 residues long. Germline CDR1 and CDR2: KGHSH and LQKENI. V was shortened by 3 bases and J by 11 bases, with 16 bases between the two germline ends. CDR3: CASSPSTGQGYTF. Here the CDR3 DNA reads TGTGCCAGCTCACCGTCAACTGGGCAGGGGTACACCTTC.

CDR3 sequence: CASTQRGGYGYTF. In DNA, the CDR3 is TGTGCCAGCACCCAAAGGGGGGGCTATGGCTACACCTTC. This chain links TRBV25-1 with TRBJ1-2; D perhaps matches TRBD1 (6 bases). This CDR3 comprises 13 residues. V was shortened by 7 bases and J by 4 bases, with 13 bases between the two germline ends. Germline loops: CDR1 MGHDK, CDR2 SYGVNS.

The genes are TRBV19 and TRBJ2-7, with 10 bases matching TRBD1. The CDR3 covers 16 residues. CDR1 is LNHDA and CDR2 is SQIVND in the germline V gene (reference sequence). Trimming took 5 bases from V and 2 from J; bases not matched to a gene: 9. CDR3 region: CASSSRTGGTTYEQYF. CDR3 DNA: TGTGCCAGTAGTTCCCGGACAGGGGGTACCACCTACGAGCAGTACTTC.

The CDR3 reads CASSSRLAGGPSEQFF. CDR3 nucleotides: TGTGCCAGCAGCTCCCGACTAGCGGGAGGGCCCAGTGAGCAGTTCTTC. V gene TRBV7-2 combines with J gene TRBJ2-1; 14 bases match TRBD2. The ends lost 4 bases at V and 9 bases at J; junction bases unmatched: 8. The CDR3 has 16 amino acids. Germline CDR1 SGHTA, CDR2 FQGNSA.

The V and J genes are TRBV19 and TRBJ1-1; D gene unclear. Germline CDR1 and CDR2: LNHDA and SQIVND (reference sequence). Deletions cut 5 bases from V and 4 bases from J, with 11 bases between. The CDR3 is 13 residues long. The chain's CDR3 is CASSLSRGTEAFF. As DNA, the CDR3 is TGTGCCAGTAGTTTAAGTCGGGGCACTGAAGCTTTCTTT.

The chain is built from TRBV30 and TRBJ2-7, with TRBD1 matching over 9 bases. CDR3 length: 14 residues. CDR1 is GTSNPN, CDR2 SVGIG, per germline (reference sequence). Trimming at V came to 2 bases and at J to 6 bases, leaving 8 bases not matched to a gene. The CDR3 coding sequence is TGTGCCTGGAGTAACGGACAGGGGTTTTCCGAGCAGTACTTC. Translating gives CAWSNGQGFSEQYF.

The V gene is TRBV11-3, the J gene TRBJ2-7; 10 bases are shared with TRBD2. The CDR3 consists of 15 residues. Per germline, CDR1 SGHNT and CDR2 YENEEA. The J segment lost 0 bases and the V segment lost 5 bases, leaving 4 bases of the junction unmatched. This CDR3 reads CASSQLAGSSYEQYF. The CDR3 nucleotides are TGTGCCAGCAGCCAACTAGCGGGAAGCTCCTACGAGCAGTACTTC.

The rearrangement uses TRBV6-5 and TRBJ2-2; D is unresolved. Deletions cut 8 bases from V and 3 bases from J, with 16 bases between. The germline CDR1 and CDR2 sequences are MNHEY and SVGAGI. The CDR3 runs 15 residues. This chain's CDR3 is CASGTRRTYTGELFF. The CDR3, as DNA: TGTGCCAGCGGCACCCGAAGAACCTACACCGGGGAGCTGTTTTTT.

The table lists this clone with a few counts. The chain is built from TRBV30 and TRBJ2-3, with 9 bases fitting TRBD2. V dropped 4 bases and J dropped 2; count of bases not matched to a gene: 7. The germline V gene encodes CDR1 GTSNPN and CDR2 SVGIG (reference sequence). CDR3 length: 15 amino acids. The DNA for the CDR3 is TGTGCCTGGAAATTGGGCGGGGGGGCCACAGATACGCAGTATTTT. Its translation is CAWKLGGGATDTQYF.

The CDR3, as DNA: TGCGCCAGCAGCTCGGCCATTCCGCAGGGGAACACTGAAGCTTTCTTT. It encodes CASSSAIPQGNTEAFF. The chain couples TRBV5-1 to TRBJ1-1; D is perhaps TRBD1 (5 bases). Germline V gene lookup returns CDR1 SGHRS and CDR2 YFSETQ. The V and J ends lost 3 bases and 1 base respectively, with 16 bases between them. The CDR3 has 16 residues. Filled out from reference TRBV5-1 and TRBJ1-1, the complete variable domain reads KAGVTQTPRYLIKTRGQQVTLSCSPISGHRSVSWYQQTPGQGLQFLFEYFSETQRNKGNFPGRFSGRQFSNSRSEMNVSTLELGDSALYLCASSSAIPQGNTEAFFGQGTRLTVV.

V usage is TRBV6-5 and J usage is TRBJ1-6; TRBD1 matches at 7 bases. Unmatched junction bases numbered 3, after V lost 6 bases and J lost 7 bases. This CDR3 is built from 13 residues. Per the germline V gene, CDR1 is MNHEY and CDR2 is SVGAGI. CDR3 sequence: CASRGRGNSPLHF. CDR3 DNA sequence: TGTGCCAGCAGGGGCAGGGGGAATTCACCCCTCCACTTT.

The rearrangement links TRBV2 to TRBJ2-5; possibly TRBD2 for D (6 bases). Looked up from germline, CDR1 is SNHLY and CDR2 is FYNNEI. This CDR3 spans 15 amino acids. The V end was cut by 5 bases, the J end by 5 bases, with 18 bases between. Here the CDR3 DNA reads TGTGCCAGCAGTCCGAAGGCCGGGGGTTGGGAGACCCAGTACTTC. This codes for CASSPKAGGWETQYF.

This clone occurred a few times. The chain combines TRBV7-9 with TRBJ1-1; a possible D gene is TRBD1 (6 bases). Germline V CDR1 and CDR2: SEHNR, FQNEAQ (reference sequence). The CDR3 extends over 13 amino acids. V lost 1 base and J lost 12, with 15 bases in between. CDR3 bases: TGTGCCAGCAGCTTAGAGGTGGCGGACAGTACTTTCTTT. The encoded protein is CASSLEVADSTFF. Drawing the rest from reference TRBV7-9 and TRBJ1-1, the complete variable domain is DTGVSQNPRHKITKRGQNVTFRCDPISEHNRLYWYRQTLGQGPEFLTYFQNEAQLEKSRLLSDRFSAERPKGSFSTLEIQRTEQGDSAMYLCASSLEVADSTFFGQGTRLTVV.

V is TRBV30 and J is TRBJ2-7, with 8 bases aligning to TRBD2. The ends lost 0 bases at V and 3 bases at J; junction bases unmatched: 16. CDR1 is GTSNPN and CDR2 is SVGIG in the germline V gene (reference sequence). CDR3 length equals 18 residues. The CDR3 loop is CAWSVKPPSGPRFYEQYF. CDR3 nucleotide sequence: TGTGCCTGGAGTGTGAAACCCCCTAGCGGGCCCCGATTCTACGAGCAGTACTTC.

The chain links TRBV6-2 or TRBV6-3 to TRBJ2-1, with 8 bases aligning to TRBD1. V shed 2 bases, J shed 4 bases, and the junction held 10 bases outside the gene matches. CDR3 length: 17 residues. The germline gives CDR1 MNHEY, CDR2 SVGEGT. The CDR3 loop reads CASSYRRRQGIYNEQFF. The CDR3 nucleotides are TGTGCCAGCAGTTACCGGAGAAGACAGGGGATTTACAATGAGCAGTTCTTC.

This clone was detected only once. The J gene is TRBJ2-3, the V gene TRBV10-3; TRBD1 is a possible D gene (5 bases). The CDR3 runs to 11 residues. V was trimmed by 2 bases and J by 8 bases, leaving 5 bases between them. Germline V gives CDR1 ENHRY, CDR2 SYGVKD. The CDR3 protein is CAISEQGTQYF. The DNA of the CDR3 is TGTGCCATCAGTGAGCAGGGTACGCAGTATTTT.